This T cell receptor beta chain is from a study of T cell responses to AZD1222 COVID-19 vaccine. Points from the study as a whole: The study sampled repertoires only after the peak T cell response. Spike-specific TCR breadth and depth were elevated following two AZD1222 doses. Most donors were white British and more were female, and clonal diversity was possibly underestimated.

Trimming removed 3 bases from V and 3 bases from J; junction bases left unmatched: 0. The CDR3 sequence is 14 residues long. Germline loops: CDR1 KGHSH, CDR2 LQKENI. As for this clone: Its antigen is unidentified.

Clones were sequenced by immunoSEQ multiplex PCR, and TCRdb holds only the in-frame ones, with some missing. The table shows about 84,000 clones, with 86% occurring only once. Pooled together were second doses at about 4 or about 12 weeks. The input for sequencing was peripheral blood, taken 28 days after the second AZD1222 dose. This TCR was sampled from an adult who received the AZD1222 COVID-19 vaccine. The chain links TRBV18 to TRBJ2-7; 12 bases map to TRBD2. For the CDR3, the DNA is TGTGCCAGCTCACCGACTAGCGGGGGCTACGAGCAGTACTTC. It codes for CASSPTSGGYEQYF.